The source of this TCR beta chain is a study of shared clonotypes between healthy human individuals (dated by TCRdb to 2020 to 2022). In terms of the full investigation: The cohort comprised a couple of women and a few men aged 18 to 49 years. Leukapheresis yielded between about 0.8 and 9.5 billion PBMCs per donor. For each donor, CD4 naive and CD4 memory were each run on three plates, CD8 naive on two plates, and CD8 memory on one plate. To increase sequencing depth and limit assay-specific biases, TCR repertoire library preparation and sequencing were carried out by different laboratories using diverse techniques. To estimate repertoire size and how much clonotypes are shared between individuals, the study performed deep sequencing of blood TCR repertoires from a few healthy adults. The paper's findings and limits, for the study overall: Pairwise subsampling led to the expectation that sequencing depth would affect the degree of clonotype sharing among donors. Because the study included a small number of donors, the genetic and exposure-history diversity represented was limited. Larger estimated clonotype richness was generally found for naive subsets than for memory subsets. Sampling was limited to blood, and TCR repertoires in tissue likely differ from TCR repertoires in blood. Approximately 5% of naive CD4, 3.5% of naive CD8, about 2.4% of memory CD4, and approximately 0.4% of memory CD8 clonotypes were shared across several donors. Clonotypes shared by all four sorted-subset donors showed higher generation probabilities than non-shared clonotypes. Even with the large sequencing depth, rarefaction of the sorted-subset datasets indicated that sequencing was incomplete.

Comments on this clone: Its cognate antigen has yet to be identified. Base qualities were left out, and no much larger clone turns up one base away.

Using the deep immunoSEQ assay, multiplex PCR amplified TCR CDR3 regions from genomic DNA. For each cell subset, the extracted genomic DNA was distributed evenly across all wells of several immunoSEQ 96-well plates, and each plate served as one replicate. For sorted subsets, each replicate PCR was loaded with approximately 0.2 ug genomic DNA, equivalent to about 30,000 T cell genomes. Purified libraries were measured with a Qubit 3.0 fluorometer, size-checked on a Bioanalyzer 2100, and measured again with the KAPA Library Quantification kit. Each immunoSEQ 96-well plate was sequenced on its own single-read 150-cycle Illumina NextSeq 550 flow cell. In the source study's methods: Because the immunoSEQ output held only junctional sequences and lacked quality scores, the filtering could not match the filtering applied to full-length reads. To assign V/J genes and CDR3, sequences were annotated against IMGT germline references using PyIR, a Python wrapper for IgBLAST v1.9. Reads with weak V/J assignments (E-value above 1e-6), missing CDR3, stop codons, out-of-frame junctions, or ambiguous translated residues were removed. A V3J clonotype was defined by an identical inferred V gene, J gene, and CDR3 amino acid sequence. The percentage overlap between two repertoires was calculated by dividing the number of shared unique clonotypes by the size of the smaller repertoire. Richness of each repertoire was evaluated using RTK rarefaction, the Chao1 estimator, and Recon v2.1 estimates of unobserved clonotypes. For all TCRbeta clonotypes obtained by the gDNA method from a few donors, generation probabilities were computed with OLGA. Here the immuneACCESS table is served through TCRdb, limited to in-frame sequences with V and J called. Missing clones are a known gap in these copies; in checked studies unresolved V genes cover under half, and the rest lacks a known reason. V and J calls and clone size are copied from that table; D and trimming were computed from the DNA. In this sample the table shows 2 million to 3 million clones, more than 90% of which occur a single time. The ten biggest clones cover more than 0.12% of the sample.

The donors were healthy, HIV-negative adults with no recently reported acute infections or vaccinations. Every donor was a Caucasian adult residing in Nashville, Tennessee, USA. Magnetic negative selection was used to enrich CD4+ T cells, after which naive cells were positively selected on CD45RA and the negative fraction became the memory subset. After blood collection by leukapheresis, PBMCs were isolated using Ficoll-Histopaque density gradient centrifugation and then cryopreserved in the vapor phase of liquid nitrogen. Analytical flow cytometry was used to check the purity and quantity of each magnetically sorted T cell population. From each sorted fraction, genomic DNA was isolated and quantified by UV absorbance on a Nanodrop 2000c. At the junction V is shortened by 5 bases and J by 5 bases, with 15 bases in between. CDR1 and CDR2 were assigned from the germline V gene (reference sequence) as SEHNR and FQNEAQ. Inclusive of the bounding cysteine and phenylalanine, the CDR3 is 14 residues long. CDR3 DNA is the only sequence kept; it has 42 bases, read in frame from the first base.

This sequence originates from a man aged 18 to 30 in good health. The V and J segments used are TRBV7-9 and TRBJ2-5, with TRBD1 perhaps the D gene, on 6 matching bases. Source material: naive CD4+ T cells sorted from blood. This specimen's cell subset or site label, interpreted: CD45RA+ positively selected. The CDR3 in this case is CASSQQDRSETQYF. The sequenced DNA is TGTGCCAGCAGCCAACAAGACAGGTCGGAGACCCAGTACTTC.